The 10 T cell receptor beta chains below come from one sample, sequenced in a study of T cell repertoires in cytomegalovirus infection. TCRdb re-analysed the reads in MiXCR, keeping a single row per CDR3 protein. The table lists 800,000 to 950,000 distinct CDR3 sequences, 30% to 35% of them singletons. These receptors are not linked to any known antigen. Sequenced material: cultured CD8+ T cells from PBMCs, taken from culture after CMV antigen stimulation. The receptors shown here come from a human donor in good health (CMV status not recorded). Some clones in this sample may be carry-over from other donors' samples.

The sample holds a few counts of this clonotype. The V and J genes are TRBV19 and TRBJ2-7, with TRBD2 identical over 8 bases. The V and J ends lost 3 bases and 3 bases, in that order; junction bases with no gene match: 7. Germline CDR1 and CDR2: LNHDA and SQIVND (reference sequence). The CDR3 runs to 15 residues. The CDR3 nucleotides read TGTGCCAGTAGTATCAAGCGGGAGTCCTACTACGAGCAGTACTTC. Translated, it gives CASSIKRESYYEQYF.

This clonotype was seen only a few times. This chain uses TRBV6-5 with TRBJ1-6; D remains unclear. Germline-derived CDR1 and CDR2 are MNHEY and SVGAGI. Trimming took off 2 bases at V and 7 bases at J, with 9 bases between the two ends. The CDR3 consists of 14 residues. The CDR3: CASSYTGPNSPLHF. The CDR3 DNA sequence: TGTGCCAGCAGTTACACCGGCCCCAATTCACCCCTCCACTTT.

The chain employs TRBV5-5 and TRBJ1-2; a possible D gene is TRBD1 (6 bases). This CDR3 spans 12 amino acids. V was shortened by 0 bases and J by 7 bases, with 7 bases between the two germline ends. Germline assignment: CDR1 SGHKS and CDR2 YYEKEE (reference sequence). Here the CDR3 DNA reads TGTGCCAGCAGCTTGGTGGGGGCTGGCTACACCTTC. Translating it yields CASSLVGAGYTF.

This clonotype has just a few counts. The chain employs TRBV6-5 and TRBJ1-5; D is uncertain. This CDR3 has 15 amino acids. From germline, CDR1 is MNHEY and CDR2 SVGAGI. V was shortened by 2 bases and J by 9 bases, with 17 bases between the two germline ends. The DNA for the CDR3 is TGTGCCAGCAGTTACACGGATACATTCGTCTGGCCCCAGCATTTT. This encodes CASSYTDTFVWPQHF.

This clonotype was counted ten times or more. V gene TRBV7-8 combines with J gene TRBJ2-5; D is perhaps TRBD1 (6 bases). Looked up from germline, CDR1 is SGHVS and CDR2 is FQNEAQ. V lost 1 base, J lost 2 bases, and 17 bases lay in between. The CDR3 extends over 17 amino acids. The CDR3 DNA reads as TGTGCCAGCAGCTTAGTGATCCGGCGAGGGGGTCAAGAGACCCAGTACTTC. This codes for CASSLVIRRGGQETQYF.

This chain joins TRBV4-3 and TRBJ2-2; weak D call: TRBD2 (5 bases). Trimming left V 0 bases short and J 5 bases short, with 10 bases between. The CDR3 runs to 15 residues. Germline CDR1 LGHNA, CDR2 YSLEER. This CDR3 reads CASSQDHRGTGELFF. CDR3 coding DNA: TGCGCCAGCAGCCAAGATCATCGGGGTACCGGGGAGCTGTTTTTT.

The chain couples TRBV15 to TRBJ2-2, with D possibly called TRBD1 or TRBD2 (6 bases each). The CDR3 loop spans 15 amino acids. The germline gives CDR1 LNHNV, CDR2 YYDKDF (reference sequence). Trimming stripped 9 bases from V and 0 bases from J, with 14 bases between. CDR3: CATGGPVSNTGELFF. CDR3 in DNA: TGTGCCACTGGGGGGCCCGTTTCGAACACCGGGGAGCTGTTTTTT.

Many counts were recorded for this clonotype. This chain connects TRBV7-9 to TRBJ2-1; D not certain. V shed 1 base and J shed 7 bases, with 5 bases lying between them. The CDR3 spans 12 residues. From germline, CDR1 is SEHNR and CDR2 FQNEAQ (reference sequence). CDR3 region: CASSLVGNEQFF. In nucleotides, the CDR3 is TGTGCCAGCAGCTTAGTGGGGAATGAGCAGTTCTTC.

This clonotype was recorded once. The CDR3 nucleotides read TGTGCCATCAGCGACGGGGGCCTTGGCTATGGCTACACCTTC. Translated, it gives CAISDGGLGYGYTF. The chain uses TRBV10-3 and TRBJ1-2; TRBD1 might be the D (6 bases). The V gene's germline CDR1 is ENHRY and CDR2 SYGVKD. This CDR3 contains 14 residues. Trimming took off 6 bases at V and 4 bases at J, with 15 bases between the two ends.

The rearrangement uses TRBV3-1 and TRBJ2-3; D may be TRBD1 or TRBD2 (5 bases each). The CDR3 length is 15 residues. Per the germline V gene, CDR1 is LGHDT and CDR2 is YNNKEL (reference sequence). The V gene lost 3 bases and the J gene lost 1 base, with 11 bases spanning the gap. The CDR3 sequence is CASSQGDGGTDTQYF. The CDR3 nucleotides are TGTGCCAGCAGCCAGGGGGACGGGGGCACAGATACGCAGTATTTT.